The sequence of this T cell receptor (beta chain) was determined in a study of a mutant IDH1 vaccine in newly diagnosed glioma (dated by TCRdb to the early 2020s). For the study in its entirety: Patients received eight vaccinations in weeks 1, 3, 5, 7, 11, 15, 19 and 23, corresponding to visits V03 through V10. Vaccination was initiated 4-6 weeks after radiotherapy alone, or concurrently with temozolomide cycles in the chemotherapy-containing groups. The 30 to 40 treated patients were roughly 60% male and around 38% female, with a mean age of about 38 years. Before enrollment, patients had received standard therapy of radiotherapy alone, temozolomide alone, or radiochemotherapy with temozolomide; most received the combination. Peripheral blood was drawn at six visits: V03 (baseline), V05, V07, V10, V12 and V13. Longitudinal TCRB deep sequencing was performed for roughly 24 treated patients wherever samples were available for exploratory analyses.

Libraries were prepared through the immunoSEQ multiplex PCR assay. The hsTCRB Kit was used according to the manufacturer's protocol to amplify rearranged TCR beta chain sequences. An Illumina MiSeq was used to sequence the TCRB libraries. Processing in the source paper ran as follows. The kit vendor's proprietary platform handled demultiplexing, trimming and gene mapping. In TCRdb, the immuneACCESS table is reduced to in-frame sequences with V and J assigned. These tables do not hold every clone; where another copy was compared, an unresolved V gene accounts for under half, and the others remain unexplained. V, J and clone size derive from that table, while D and trimming were established from the DNA sequence. In all, the sample holds tens of thousands of clones, and approximately 90% of those were seen once. 2.6% of the sample is held by the ten biggest clonotypes. For this clone: Its antigen is not yet known. Qualities for individual bases were not recorded, and no much larger clone is one base off.

Overall study results and their limits: Selection of PBMC samples for TCRB deep sequencing was based on availability. The authors noted that analyses of patient blood samples could not be reproduced because of sample limitations. Pseudoprogression appeared unrelated to alterations in the top peripheral T cell clonotypes detected by TCRB sequencing. Across multiple MHC alleles, vaccine-induced immune responses were seen in around 93% of patients.

Germline trimming: 5 bases from V, 4 bases from J; junction bases outside gene matches: 6. The CDR3 numbers 14 residues from cysteine through phenylalanine. The retained sequence is limited to the CDR3, 42 bases, with the frame set at the first base. The germline V gene (reference sequence) supplies CDR1 MNHEY and CDR2 SMNVEV. Read against the paper, the sample's time point label means: week 5, during vaccination. Each vaccine dose was 300 ug of a 20-mer mutant IDH1 peptide in Montanide, given subcutaneously with topical imiquimod. The donors had newly diagnosed IDH1-mutant astrocytomas of WHO grade 3 or 4 that showed loss of nuclear ATRX. The samples were drawn from NOA16, a multicentre, single-arm, open-label phase I trial in Germany that tested a mutant IDH1 peptide vaccine in humans for the first time. Genomic DNA for TCRB sequencing was isolated from EDTA blood with the DNeasy Blood and Tissue Kit.

The chain is made from TRBV27 and TRBJ1-2; TRBD1 matches 8 bases in the middle. The receptor was derived from a man aged 50 to 60 with glioma. The source material was PBMCs, sampled from a glioma patient whose treatment included an IDH1 peptide vaccine. CDR3 sequence: CASSPQGAVYGYTF. The nucleotide sequence reads TGTGCCAGCAGTCCCCAGGGGGCTGTCTATGGCTACACCTTC.